The 18 T cell receptor beta chains below come from one sample, sequenced in a study of CD8+ T cells in alopecia areata. cDNA reverse transcribed from extracted RNA served as the sequencing template. The protocol was immunoSEQ multiplex PCR, while the TCRdb copy is restricted to in-frame clones and leaves out a portion. The top ten clones hold 16% of a sample with 150,000 or so clones, approximately 59% of them seen once. Specified treatment: oral pan-JAK inhibitor, 5-10 mg twice daily. Source: CD4+ T cells sorted from blood, taken at approximately week 60, from a patient treated with tofacitinib. These TCRs come from a human donor with alopecia areata.

This chain joins TRBV7-2 and TRBJ2-3, with TRBD2 as a possible D gene (5 bases). CDR1 and CDR2 from the germline V gene are SGHTA and FQGNSA. The ends were cut back, 5 bases at V and 2 bases at J, with 17 bases in the middle. The CDR3 is made up of 16 amino acids. CDR3 amino acids: CASSRGEGFNTDTQYF. CDR3 bases: TGTGCCAGCAGCCGAGGTGAGGGCTTTAACACAGATACGCAGTATTTT.

The V call is TRBV7-9, the J call TRBJ1-1, with no clear D. The CDR3 spans 12 residues. Per germline, CDR1 SEHNR and CDR2 FQNEAQ (reference sequence). The V gene lost 7 bases and the J gene lost 3 bases, with 9 bases spanning the gap. The CDR3 region is CASTSQDTEAFF. The CDR3 region has the DNA TGTGCCAGCACTAGCCAGGACACTGAAGCTTTCTTT.

This clone has just a few counts. The chain employs TRBV30 and TRBJ1-1, with D possibly matching TRBD1 (6 bases). The germline V gene encodes CDR1 GTSNPN and CDR2 SVGIG (reference sequence). CDR3 length: 13 residues. Trimming stripped 3 bases from V and 8 bases from J, with 16 bases between. In DNA, the CDR3 is TGTGCCTGGAGCCGCTCAGAGACAGGAGAAGCTTTCTTT. Residues: CAWSRSETGEAFF.

The V call is TRBV6-5, the J call TRBJ1-1; no reliable D call. V was shortened by 5 bases and J by 4 bases, with 14 bases between the two germline ends. There are 14 residues in the CDR3. Germline CDR1 is MNHEY and CDR2 is SVGAGI. CDR3 nucleotides: TGTGCCAGCAGTGCCCCGGGGATAGGCACTGAAGCTTTCTTT. Residues: CASSAPGIGTEAFF.

This chain joins TRBV5-6 and TRBJ1-2, with TRBD1 matching over 8 bases. V dropped 1 base and J dropped 4; count of bases not matched to a gene: 3. The CDR3 consists of 14 residues. Germline V gives CDR1 SGHDT, CDR2 YYEEEE. This CDR3 reads CASSLRDRPYGYTF. The CDR3 DNA reads as TGTGCCAGCAGCTTGAGGGACAGGCCCTATGGCTACACCTTC.

The table lists this clone with a few counts. V gene TRBV19 combines with J gene TRBJ2-7; no clear D gene. With 3 bases removed from V and 6 bases from J, the gap between germline ends came to 18 bases. The V gene's germline CDR1 is LNHDA and CDR2 SQIVND (reference sequence). The CDR3 length is 15 residues. CDR3 sequence reads: CASSMLAAGGSEQYF. The CDR3 DNA reads as TGTGCCAGTAGTATGTTGGCCGCCGGTGGCTCCGAGCAGTACTTC.

Remarks on this clone: Distinct nucleotide sequences in the sample also encode this CDR3. The chain joins TRBV30 to TRBJ2-2, with 8 bases matching TRBD1. V gave up 0 bases and J gave up 4 bases; unmatched junction bases: 1. The CDR3 extends over 14 amino acids. CDR1 and CDR2 from the germline V gene are GTSNPN and SVGIG (reference sequence). In DNA, the CDR3 is TGTGCCTGGAGTGTGACAGGGGTCACCGGGGAGCTGTTTTTT. This sequence encodes CAWSVTGVTGELFF.

The J gene is TRBJ2-7, the V gene TRBV5-1; a possible D gene is TRBD1 (6 bases). Trimming cost V 0 bases and J 1 base, with 11 bases left between them. This CDR3 is 15 amino acids long. Germline CDR1 SGHRS, CDR2 YFSETQ. In DNA, the CDR3 is TGCGCCAGCAGCTTGGGGACAGCTGGGTCCTACGAGCAGTACTTC. Amino acid sequence: CASSLGTAGSYEQYF.

The chain carries TRBV29-1 and TRBJ1-1; D ambiguous. Germline loops: CDR1 SQVTM, CDR2 ANQGSEA. The ends were cut back, 5 bases at V and 0 bases at J, with 10 bases in the middle. The CDR3 is made up of 13 amino acids. The CDR3 region has the DNA TGCAGCGTTAGCAGGAGATTGAACACTGAAGCTTTCTTT. The encoded protein is CSVSRRLNTEAFF.

This chain uses TRBV30 with TRBJ2-5; D is unclear. The ends were cut back, 0 bases at V and 1 base at J, with 6 bases in the middle. CDR3 size: 13 residues. The germline CDR1 and CDR2 sequences are GTSNPN and SVGIG (reference sequence). DNA for the CDR3: TGTGCCTGGAGTGTACGAGTCCAAGAGACCCAGTACTTC. Protein sequence: CAWSVRVQETQYF. Looking up the rest from reference TRBV30 and TRBJ2-5 gives the full variable domain: SQTIHQWPATLVQPVGSPLSLECTVEGTSNPNLYWYRQAAGRGLQLLFYSVGIGQISSEVPQNLSASRPQDRQFILSSKKLLLSDSGFYLCAWSVRVQETQYFGPGTRLLVL.

The chain combines TRBV18 with TRBJ2-5; D assignment may be TRBD1 or TRBD2 (5 bases each). From germline, CDR1 is KGHSH and CDR2 LQKENI. The V and J ends lost 0 bases and 1 base respectively, with 9 bases between them. This CDR3 spans 15 amino acids. CDR3 sequence: CASSPPGPTQETQYF. The CDR3 bases are TGTGCCAGCTCACCACCGGGACCCACCCAAGAGACCCAGTACTTC.

A note on this clone: The junction differs from germline at one of its ends, possibly a read error. The chain employs TRBV7-7 and TRBJ2-5; possibly TRBD1 or TRBD2 for D (5 bases each). The CDR3 length is 14 residues. CDR1 and CDR2 (germline): SSHAT, FNYEAQ (reference sequence). The CDR3 reads CASSASGAQETQYF. The CDR3, as DNA: TGTGCTAGCAGCGCATCCGGGGCCCAAGAGACCCAGTACTTC.

The chain employs TRBV30 and TRBJ2-4; D possibly corresponds to TRBD2 (6 bases). The V end was cut by 1 base, the J end by 9 bases, with 13 bases between. The CDR3 extends over 13 amino acids. In germline, CDR1 is GTSNPN, CDR2 SVGIG (reference sequence). The chain's CDR3 is CAWSEPGLGIQYF. The CDR3 nucleotides are TGTGCCTGGAGTGAACCGGGACTGGGCATTCAGTACTTC.

This chain uses TRBV30 with TRBJ1-4; 7 positions match TRBD1. The trim removed 0 bases at V and 10 bases at J, leaving 8 bases unmatched. Per germline, CDR1 GTSNPN and CDR2 SVGIG (reference sequence). CDR3 length: 14 amino acids. The CDR3 region has the DNA TGTGCCTGGAGTGTTCTAGGGGGCAGGGTAAAACTGTTTTTT. Amino acid sequence: CAWSVLGGRVKLFF.

This clone was picked up a small number of times. This rearrangement joins TRBV29-1 to TRBJ2-4; D possibly corresponds to TRBD2 (7 bases). CDR1 and CDR2 from the germline V gene are SQVTM and ANQGSEA. Trimming pared 1 base from V and 6 bases from J, leaving 10 bases between. This CDR3 contains 13 residues. CDR3 in DNA: TGCAGCGTTGAAGGTCGGGGGGCAAACATTCAGTACTTC. This gives the protein CSVEGRGANIQYF.

The chain recombines TRBV6-1 with TRBJ2-7, with 7 bases matching TRBD1. Per the germline V gene, CDR1 is MNHNS and CDR2 is SASEGT. Trimming cost V 3 bases and J 3 bases; bases outside gene matches: 2. This CDR3 has 13 residues. This chain's CDR3 is CASSETGFYEQYF. The CDR3 DNA reads as TGTGCCAGCAGTGAGACAGGGTTCTACGAGCAGTACTTC.

The rearrangement joins TRBV30 to TRBJ1-4, with D perhaps matching TRBD1 (6 bases). V dropped 0 bases and J dropped 7 bases, with 15 bases sitting between them. The length of the CDR3 is 15 residues. In germline, CDR1 is GTSNPN, CDR2 SVGIG (reference sequence). CDR3 residues: CAWSVGQPSSEKLFF. The CDR3 DNA follows: TGTGCCTGGAGTGTCGGACAGCCTAGTAGTGAAAAACTGTTTTTT.

The V call is TRBV5-4, the J call TRBJ2-1, with 12 nucleotides matching TRBD1. CDR1 SGHNT and CDR2 YYREEE come from the germline V gene (reference sequence). The V and J ends lost 4 bases and 6 bases, in that order; junction bases with no gene match: 8. The CDR3 is 16 residues long. CDR3: CASSQLGTGGFNEQFF. For the CDR3, the DNA is TGTGCCAGCAGCCAATTGGGGACAGGGGGCTTCAATGAGCAGTTCTTC.